This T cell receptor (beta chain) derives from a study of T and B cells in COVID-19 patients. Study-wide background: Active-infection patients were older, median roughly 62 years, than recovered patients, median around 34 years.

Trimming took 5 bases from V and 2 from J; bases not matched to a gene: 6. The CDR3 is 15 amino acids. The germline V gene has CDR1 MNHEY and CDR2 SMNVEV (reference sequence). Blood genomic DNA input for TRB amplification was 250-500 ng. TRB rearrangements were amplified by multiplex PCR with BIOMED2 TRB-A/B primers. From the multiplex PCR reads, TCRdb called clonotypes with MiXCR, one entry per CDR3 protein. The sample consists of several thousand distinct CDR3 sequences, 30% to 35% of them appearing once. This clonotype ranks as medium-sized. The sequenced material came from blood. The receptor was derived from a human donor with active COVID-19. The gene calls are TRBV27 and TRBJ2-3; TRBD2 agrees at 8 bases. The DNA of the CDR3 is TGTGCCAGCAGTCCGGTGCGGGGGGCCACAGATACGCAGTATTTT. This encodes CASSPVRGATDTQYF.